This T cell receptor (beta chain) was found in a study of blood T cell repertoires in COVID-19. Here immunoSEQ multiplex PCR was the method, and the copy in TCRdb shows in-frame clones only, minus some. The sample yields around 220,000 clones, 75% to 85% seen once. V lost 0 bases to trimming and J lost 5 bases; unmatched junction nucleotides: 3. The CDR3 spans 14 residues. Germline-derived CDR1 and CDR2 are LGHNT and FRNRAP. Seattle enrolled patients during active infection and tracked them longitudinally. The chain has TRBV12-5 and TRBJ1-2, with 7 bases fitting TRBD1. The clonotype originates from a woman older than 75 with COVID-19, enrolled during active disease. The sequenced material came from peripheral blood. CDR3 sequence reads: CASGLVPGQYGYTF. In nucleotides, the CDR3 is TGTGCTAGTGGTTTGGTCCCGGGACAGTATGGCTACACCTTC.